These 30 T cell receptor beta chains share one sample of origin, sequenced in a study of beta chain features in type 1 diabetes. Regarding the study as a whole: TCRB CDR3s were moderately but significantly shorter in Type 1 diabetes patients in all four CD4+ subsets.

The antigens of these receptors remain unknown. TCRB transcripts that were expressed got sequenced, as all of the isolated RNA had been reverse transcribed. Assay: immunoSEQ multiplex PCR; the TCRdb copy retains only in-frame clones and omits some. Here the sample spans 600,000 or so clones, about 14% being singletons. The sample taken for sequencing was naive CD4+ T cells from blood. The receptors were gathered from a man aged 18 to 30 with type 1 diabetes.

The rearrangement uses TRBV7-9 and TRBJ1-1, with a weak D call TRBD1 (6 bases). The germline CDR1 and CDR2 sequences are SEHNR and FQNEAQ (reference sequence). This CDR3 is built from 14 residues. V was pared by 2 bases and J by 10 bases, with 17 bases between. The CDR3 bases are TGTGCCAGCAGCTTAAATAACCCGACAGGCATAGCTTTCTTT. It encodes CASSLNNPTGIAFF. Based on the CDR3 plus reference TRBV7-9 and TRBJ1-1, the full variable domain is DTGVSQNPRHKITKRGQNVTFRCDPISEHNRLYWYRQTLGQGPEFLTYFQNEAQLEKSRLLSDRFSAERPKGSFSTLEIQRTEQGDSAMYLCASSLNNPTGIAFFGQGTRLTVV.

For this clone: Other DNA variants within this sample encode the same CDR3. The V call is TRBV30, the J call TRBJ1-2, with 7 bases fitting TRBD1. This CDR3 contains 12 residues. The V and J ends lost 5 bases and 4 bases, in that order; junction bases with no gene match: 4. The germline V gene encodes CDR1 GTSNPN and CDR2 SVGIG (reference sequence). The CDR3 region has the DNA TGTGCCTGGGCGACAGGGACCTATGGCTACACCTTC. Translating it yields CAWATGTYGYTF.

The rearrangement joins TRBV4-3 to TRBJ2-3; a weak D match, TRBD2 (6 bases). Germline CDR1 and CDR2: LGHNA and YSLEER. The V gene lost 1 base and the J gene lost 4 bases, with 15 bases spanning the gap. The CDR3 has 16 residues. The CDR3: CASSQVELSGADTQYF. In DNA, the CDR3 is TGCGCCAGCAGCCAAGTAGAGTTGTCGGGGGCAGATACGCAGTATTTT.

The V call is TRBV11-1, the J call TRBJ2-1; TRBD2 agrees at 11 bases. The CDR3 totals 16 residues. The junction had 8 bases not matched to a gene; V was cut back by 2 bases and J by 8 bases. Germline CDR1 reads SGHAT; CDR2 reads FQDESV (reference sequence). The CDR3 bases are TGTGCCAGCAGCTTAACGGCGGCTAGCGGGAGGTATGAGCAGTTCTTC. This gives the protein CASSLTAASGRYEQFF. Variable domain in full (rest from reference TRBV11-1 and TRBJ2-1): EAEVAQSPRYKITEKSQAVAFWCDPISGHATLYWYRQILGQGPELLVQFQDESVVDDSQLPKDRFSAERLKGVDSTLKIQPAELGDSAMYLCASSLTAASGRYEQFFGPGTRLTVL.

The chain couples TRBV7-2 to TRBJ2-1, with D possibly being TRBD2 (5 bases). The CDR3 has 15 residues. Trimming left V 4 bases short and J 2 bases short, with 12 bases between. CDR1 and CDR2 from the germline V gene are SGHTA and FQGNSA. CDR3 amino acids: CASSSSGQAYNEQFF. The CDR3 coding sequence is TGTGCCAGCAGCTCCAGCGGCCAGGCCTACAATGAGCAGTTCTTC.

This clone was counted a few times. V and J are TRBV27 and TRBJ1-1; a possible D gene is TRBD1 (5 bases). CDR3 size: 15 residues. Germline V gives CDR1 MNHEY, CDR2 SMNVEV (reference sequence). The ends were cut back, 2 bases at V and 1 base at J, with 11 bases in the middle. This CDR3 is CASSLEVQGNTEAFF. The DNA for the CDR3 is TGTGCCAGCAGTTTAGAAGTTCAGGGGAACACTGAAGCTTTCTTT.

The chain joins TRBV4-1 to TRBJ1-5; the match to TRBD1 covers 9 bases. V lost 0 bases, J lost 4 bases, and 16 bases stayed unmatched. Germline CDR1 reads MGHRA; CDR2 reads YSYEKL. This CDR3 region has 20 residues. CDR3 nucleotides: TGCGCCAGCAGCCAAGAAGGAATCGGAGGACAGGGGACAATAAATCAGCCCCAGCATTTT. Residues: CASSQEGIGGQGTINQPQHF.

The J gene is TRBJ1-1, the V gene TRBV9; maybe TRBD1 (5 bases). CDR3 length: 15 residues. Germline assignment: CDR1 SGDLS and CDR2 YYNGEE. V was clipped by 4 bases and J by 8 bases, with 21 bases between them. The CDR3, as DNA: TGTGCCAGCAGCCCCCCAACCGGGACCTTGAGAGAAGCTTTCTTT. Residues: CASSPPTGTLREAFF.

This clone was counted a few times. The V and J genes are TRBV23-1 and TRBJ2-3; D unresolved. TRBV23-1 is an open reading frame whose function is uncertain. V was cut by 4 bases and J by 7 bases, with 15 bases left in between. The CDR3 loop spans 14 amino acids. The CDR3 DNA follows: TGCGCCAGCAGTCCCCCCGGTGGGTTAAATACGCAGTATTTT. Encoded protein: CASSPPGGLNTQYF.

This chain joins TRBV11-2 and TRBJ2-5; unclear D gene. Germline assignment: CDR1 SGHAT and CDR2 FQNNGV. Trimming removed 1 base from V and 5 bases from J, with 14 bases in between. CDR3 length: 15 residues. CDR3 sequence (DNA): TGTGCCAGCAGCTTAGCCGGGTTCCCGGCGGAGACCCAGTACTTC. Translation gives CASSLAGFPAETQYF.

V and J are TRBV29-1 and TRBJ1-4, with TRBD1 matching over 10 bases. V shed 7 bases and J 7 bases; nucleotides not matched to a gene: 18. In germline, CDR1 is SQVTM, CDR2 ANQGSEA. The CDR3 spans 17 residues. The CDR3 sequence: CSALTGGAGLGGEKLFF. The CDR3 coding sequence is TGCAGCGCCCTGACAGGGGGCGCGGGCTTAGGAGGTGAAAAACTGTTTTTT.

The J gene is TRBJ1-5, the V gene TRBV5-1; D unresolved. V dropped 0 bases and J dropped 3 bases, with 10 bases sitting between them. The V gene's germline CDR1 is SGHRS and CDR2 YFSETQ. The CDR3 totals 15 residues. CDR3 region: CASSLGAGNNQPQHF. The CDR3 DNA sequence: TGCGCCAGCAGCTTGGGAGCCGGGAACAATCAGCCCCAGCATTTT.

This clone has a handful of counts. The chain combines TRBV4-1 with TRBJ1-2, with D maybe TRBD1 (5 bases). Trimming removed 5 bases at V and 10 bases at J, with 17 bases between. Germline assignment: CDR1 MGHRA and CDR2 YSYEKL. This CDR3 has 13 residues. The CDR3, as DNA: TGCGCCAGCAGCATTTCCATGACAGAGTTCTACACCTTC. Protein product: CASSISMTEFYTF.

The J gene is TRBJ1-1, the V gene TRBV6-5, with D possibly TRBD1 on 5 matching bases. There are 14 residues in the CDR3. Germline CDR1 reads MNHEY; CDR2 reads SVGAGI. V lost 0 bases to trimming and J lost 6 bases, with 11 bases between them. As DNA, the CDR3 is TGTGCCAGCAGTTACTCAAGCATAGGGGCTGAAGCTTTCTTT. Translating it yields CASSYSSIGAEAFF.

This clone appeared a few times. This chain uses TRBV11-3 with TRBJ2-3, with D unresolved. The CDR3 length is 14 residues. V was cut by 0 bases and J by 2 bases, with 6 bases left in between. The germline gives CDR1 SGHNT, CDR2 YENEEA. This CDR3 is CASSLDLNTDTQYF. CDR3 in DNA: TGTGCCAGCAGCTTAGATCTTAACACAGATACGCAGTATTTT.

Worth noting for this clone: At the DNA level, this CDR3 is encoded by other sequences in the same sample as well. The rearrangement links TRBV20-1 to TRBJ2-5; D is unclear. The CDR3 covers 10 residues. Deletions cut 5 bases from V and 4 bases from J, with 5 bases between. Germline assignment: CDR1 DFQATT and CDR2 SNEGSKA (reference sequence). CDR3 residues: CSARTETQYF. DNA of the CDR3: TGCAGTGCTCGGACAGAGACCCAGTACTTC.

The CDR3 spells CATSRNLDEKLFF. The DNA for the CDR3 is TGTGCCACCAGCAGGAACTTGGATGAAAAACTGTTTTTT. This chain connects TRBV15 to TRBJ1-4, with D unresolved. Germline CDR1 LNHNV, CDR2 YYDKDF (reference sequence). V lost 3 bases and J lost 6, with 8 bases in between. This CDR3 spans 13 amino acids.

This sequence joins TRBV28 and TRBJ1-2, with D perhaps TRBD1 (6 bases). The V end lost 4 bases, the J end lost 5 bases, and 14 bases lay between the germline ends. CDR3 size: 14 residues. CDR1 MDHEN and CDR2 SYDVKM come from the germline V gene. This chain's CDR3 is CASSSHQGLYGYTF. For the CDR3, the DNA is TGTGCCAGCAGTTCTCATCAGGGGTTGTATGGCTACACCTTC.

The J gene is TRBJ2-7, the V gene TRBV5-6; 7 nucleotides align to TRBD1. V trimming: 1 base; J trimming: 2 bases; junction bases outside the gene matches: 3. Germline loops: CDR1 SGHDT, CDR2 YYEEEE. The length of the CDR3 is 14 residues. The CDR3 here is CASSLSGTAYEQYF. The CDR3 DNA sequence: TGTGCCAGCAGCTTGTCAGGGACAGCCTACGAGCAGTACTTC.

In this sample, this clone turned up many times. The V call is TRBV25-1, the J call TRBJ1-6, with 12 bases fitting TRBD1. The CDR3 loop spans 15 amino acids. After removal of 4 bases from V and 15 bases from J, the junction contained 10 bases not matched to a gene. Germline CDR1 MGHDK, CDR2 SYGVNS. CDR3 sequence: CASSVPGTGGAYLHF. DNA of the CDR3: TGTGCCAGCAGTGTTCCCGGGACAGGGGGCGCGTACCTCCACTTT.

This clone has more than one count but fewer than ten. The rearrangement links TRBV6-5 to TRBJ1-6, with TRBD1 matching 8 bases. Germline CDR1 and CDR2: MNHEY and SVGAGI. V shed 8 bases, J shed 1 base, and the junction held 4 bases outside the gene matches. CDR3 length equals 15 residues. The chain's CDR3 is CASRTGQSYNSPLHF. In DNA form, the CDR3 reads TGTGCCAGCCGGACAGGGCAATCCTATAATTCACCCCTCCACTTT.

The chain recombines TRBV4-2 with TRBJ2-1; TRBD1 might be the D (6 bases). V lost 4 bases and J 5 bases, leaving 12 bases between the germline ends. Germline V CDR1 and CDR2: LGHNA, YNFKEQ. The CDR3 totals 14 residues. CDR3 loop: CASSPPGGHNEQFF. As DNA, the CDR3 is TGTGCCAGCAGCCCGCCTGGGGGCCACAATGAGCAGTTCTTC.

In regard to this clone: Other DNA sequences of this sample code for an identical CDR3. V and J are TRBV30 and TRBJ1-3, with D possibly matching TRBD1 (6 bases). The V end was cut by 2 bases, the J end by 3 bases, with 8 bases between. Germline V lookup: CDR1 GTSNPN, CDR2 SVGIG (reference sequence). The CDR3 spans 13 residues. The CDR3 nucleotides read TGTGCCTGGAGTCCAGGGGTTGGAAACACCATATATTTT. Translating it yields CAWSPGVGNTIYF.

This clone was recorded a few times. J is TRBJ1-2 and V is TRBV18; 7 bases fit TRBD1. This CDR3 is built from 14 residues. Per the germline V gene, CDR1 is KGHSH and CDR2 is LQKENI. V dropped 7 bases and J dropped 5; count of bases not matched to a gene: 10. Here the CDR3 reads CASFRQGPLYGYTF. In DNA form, the CDR3 reads TGTGCCAGCTTCCGACAGGGCCCATTATATGGCTACACCTTC. The full variable domain, in which reference TRBV18 and TRBJ1-2 provide the parts outside the CDR3, is NAGVMQNPRHLVRRRGQEARLRCSPMKGHSHVYWYRQLPEEGLKFMVYLQKENIIDESGMPKERFSAEFPKEGPSILRIQQVVRGDSAAYFCASFRQGPLYGYTFGSGTRLTVV.

This clone has just a few counts. The gene calls are TRBV30 and TRBJ2-7; 7 nucleotides line up with TRBD2. CDR3 length equals 14 residues. Germline V CDR1 and CDR2: GTSNPN, SVGIG (reference sequence). The V and J ends lost 6 bases and 0 bases, in that order; junction bases with no gene match: 8. CDR3 amino acids: CACSWGGSSYEQYF. CDR3 nucleotide sequence: TGTGCCTGCTCTTGGGGGGGAAGCTCCTACGAGCAGTACTTC.

The V gene is TRBV29-1, the J gene TRBJ2-3, with D perhaps matching TRBD2 (6 bases). With 6 bases removed from V and 0 bases from J, the gap between germline ends came to 16 bases. The length of the CDR3 is 15 residues. In germline, CDR1 is SQVTM, CDR2 ANQGSEA. CDR3 DNA sequence: TGCAGCGTCGGCGGCGGAGGGGCTAGCACAGATACGCAGTATTTT. This gives the protein CSVGGGGASTDTQYF.

This clone has just a few counts. This rearrangement joins TRBV4-2 to TRBJ2-7, with D perhaps being TRBD1 or TRBD2 (5 bases each). The germline V and J ends were trimmed by 2 bases and 2 bases, with 13 bases remaining between them. Germline values: CDR1 LGHNA, CDR2 YNFKEQ. This CDR3 is built from 15 residues. Here the CDR3 reads CASSQNLGVPYEQYF. For the CDR3, the DNA is TGTGCCAGCAGCCAAAACTTGGGGGTTCCCTACGAGCAGTACTTC.

This clone showed up just a few times. V gene TRBV4-1 combines with J gene TRBJ2-1; D perhaps matches TRBD1 (6 bases). Germline CDR1 reads MGHRA; CDR2 reads YSYEKL. There are 13 residues in the CDR3. The germline V and J ends were trimmed by 1 base and 10 bases, with 11 bases remaining between them. CDR3 loop: CASSQVTGQEQFF. For the CDR3, the DNA is TGCGCCAGCAGCCAAGTTACAGGGCAAGAGCAGTTCTTC.

This clone occurred a few times. The sample contains more than one DNA sequence encoding this CDR3. This sequence joins TRBV30 and TRBJ1-1; possible D gene TRBD1, 5 bases. Deletions cut 1 base from V and 2 bases from J, with 8 bases between. CDR1 and CDR2 from the germline V gene are GTSNPN and SVGIG (reference sequence). The CDR3 length is 13 residues. The CDR3 nucleotides read TGTGCCTGGAGTGGGCAGGGAAACACTGAAGCTTTCTTT. Protein: CAWSGQGNTEAFF.

In this sample, this clone turned up once. The chain couples TRBV2 to TRBJ2-7; 10 bases align to TRBD2. Germline V gene data show CDR1 as SNHLY and CDR2 as FYNNEI. The trim removed 3 bases at V and 3 bases at J, leaving 8 bases unmatched. The length of the CDR3 is 16 residues. The CDR3 sequence is CASSDTRLAGVYEQYF. The CDR3 DNA reads TGTGCCAGCAGTGATACTCGGCTAGCGGGAGTCTACGAGCAGTACTTC.